This T cell receptor beta chain comes out of a study of STAT5B mutations in CD4+ large granular lymphocyte leukemia. Details on this clone: Its target is unknown.

This table comes from immunoSEQ multiplex PCR, and its TCRdb copy is limited to in-frame clones, with some not included. The table records 15,000 to 20,000 clones, 65% to 85% of them present only once. Overall study results and limits: 8/27 top patient clones versus 2/35 control clones were TRBV06-family.

The germline V gene encodes CDR1 SGHTA and CDR2 FQGNSA. Deletions cut 2 bases from V and 6 bases from J, with 6 bases between. The length of the CDR3 is 12 residues. The gene calls are TRBV7-2 and TRBJ2-3; D is ambiguous. Material: CD4+ T cells from blood buffy coats. The TCR originated in a human donor in good health. Written as DNA, the CDR3 is TGTGCCAGCAGCTTAAAAGGGGATACGCAGTATTTT. Its translation: CASSLKGDTQYF.